This T cell receptor (beta chain) was found in a study of Ad26.COV2.S vaccination and SARS-CoV-2 variants. Clones were sequenced by immunoSEQ multiplex PCR, and TCRdb holds only the in-frame ones, with some missing. This sample carries hundreds of thousands of clones, about 90% of them seen once, and the ten largest clones take approximately 1.5%. Treatment defined: roughly 19 received Ad26.COV2.S at low or high dose, single or two shots; 5 received placebo; per-sample allocation not given. Samples were taken on day 63 after the first vaccine or placebo injection. Comment on this clone: Within the sample, other DNA sequences also encode this same CDR3.

This CDR3 comprises 15 residues. The germline V gene has CDR1 SGHTA and CDR2 FQGNSA. Trimming took 2 bases from V and 4 from J; bases not matched to a gene: 2. Sequencing used peripheral blood, obtained in a trial of Ad26.COV2.S vaccine versus placebo. This rearrangement joins TRBV7-2 to TRBJ2-2; 9 nucleotides line up with TRBD1. This sequence originates from a person between 18 and 65 years old who received the Ad26.COV2.S COVID-19 vaccine or a placebo. The CDR3 nucleotides read TGTGCCAGCAGCTTAAGACAGGGGGGCACCGGGGAGCTGTTTTTT. Protein sequence: CASSLRQGGTGELFF.